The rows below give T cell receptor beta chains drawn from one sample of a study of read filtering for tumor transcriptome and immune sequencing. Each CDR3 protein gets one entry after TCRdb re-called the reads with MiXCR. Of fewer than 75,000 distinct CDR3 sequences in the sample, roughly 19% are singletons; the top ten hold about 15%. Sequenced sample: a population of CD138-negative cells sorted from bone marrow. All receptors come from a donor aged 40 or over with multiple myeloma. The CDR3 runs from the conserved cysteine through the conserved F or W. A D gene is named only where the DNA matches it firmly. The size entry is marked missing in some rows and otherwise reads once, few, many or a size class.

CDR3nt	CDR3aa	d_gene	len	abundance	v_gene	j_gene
TGTGCCAGCAGTTACCTAGCGACGGGTCTAGCCGAGCAGTACTTC	CASSYLATGLAEQYF	NA	15	many	TRBV6-2/TRBV6-3	TRBJ2-7
TGTGCCAGCATGCAAAGCCAAAATACTGAGCAGTACTTC	CASMQSQNTEQYF	NA	13	NA	TRBV2	TRBJ2-7
TGCAGTGCTAGAGATTTTCGGGAAAACACAGATACGCAGTATTTT	CSARDFRENTDTQYF	NA	15	many	TRBV20-1	TRBJ2-3
TGTGCCAGCAGCGCTCAAGACCTTTCGGGAGAGCAGTACTTC	CASSAQDLSGEQYF	NA	14	many	TRBV9	TRBJ2-7
TGCAGCGTCCCCCAGACACCCAACTATGGCTACACCTTC	CSVPQTPNYGYTF	NA	13	few	TRBV29-1	TRBJ1-2
TGTGCCTGGAGTAGGACTAGCGGGAGTACCGGGGAGCTGTTTTTT	CAWSRTSGSTGELFF	TRBD2	15	NA	TRBV30	TRBJ2-2
TGTGCCAGCAGTCTGGACACCCAAAATGAAAAACTGTTTTTT	CASSLDTQNEKLFF	NA	14	many	TRBV28	TRBJ1-4
TGCAGTGCTACGCAGAAAACCTATGGCTACACCTTC	CSATQKTYGYTF	NA	12	NA	TRBV20-1	TRBJ1-2
TGCAGTGCTAGTCCTAGCGGGGGGGCGGCAGATACGCAGTATTTT	CSASPSGGAADTQYF	TRBD2	15	NA	TRBV20-1	TRBJ2-3
TGTGCCAGTAGTCCTACTGGGGCGGGAGAGCAGTACTTC	CASSPTGAGEQYF	NA	13	many	TRBV19	TRBJ2-7
TGTGCCAGCAGTTCTGGGATTGGCTACACCTTC	CASSSGIGYTF	NA	11	many	TRBV28	TRBJ1-2
TGCAGCGTTGTCATGGCTCGGAAGGTGTACACCTTC	CSVVMARKVYTF	NA	12	many	TRBV29-1	TRBJ1-2
TGCAGCGTCCTACAGGCGGCGGGAACTGAAGCTTTCTTT	CSVLQAAGTEAFF	NA	13	many	TRBV29-1	TRBJ1-1
TGTGCCAGCTCACCACGACAAAGCTCCTACGAGCAGTACTTC	CASSPRQSSYEQYF	NA	14	many	TRBV18	TRBJ2-7
TGTGCCAGCAGCTCTTCCCCCCTACACTATGAGCAGTTCTTC	CASSSSPLHYEQFF	NA	14	many	TRBV7-9	TRBJ2-1
TGTGCCAGTTTCGGCCGGGAGAGCTTCTACACCTTC	CASFGRESFYTF	NA	12	few	TRBV28	TRBJ1-2
TGCAGCGGTCTAACATGGACAGATACGCAGTATTTT	CSGLTWTDTQYF	NA	12	many	TRBV29-1	TRBJ2-3
TGTGCCAGCAGTCCTAGGACAGGGGGCAGGAAAGAGCAGTACTTC	CASSPRTGGRKEQYF	TRBD1	15	many	TRBV6-5	TRBJ2-7
TGTGCCATCAGTGAGTCGGCGGCAGGCGATATGAACACTGAAGCTTTCTTT	CAISESAAGDMNTEAFF	NA	17	NA	TRBV10-3	TRBJ1-1
TGTGCCAGCAGCTTAGTGAGGGGAGGGAGTGCTGAGCAGTTCTTC	CASSLVRGGSAEQFF	TRBD2	15	many	TRBV7-9	TRBJ2-1
TGTGCTAGCAGCTTATCAGAACGGGGGCCCCAGTATTTT	CASSLSERGPQYF	NA	13	many	TRBV7-7	TRBJ2-3
TGTGCCAGCAGCCCCAGCAGAACCGGGGAGCTGTTTTTT	CASSPSRTGELFF	NA	13	few	TRBV7-8	TRBJ2-2
TGCAGTGCTAGACCGGGACTAGGTGGCAATGAGCAGTTCTTC	CSARPGLGGNEQFF	TRBD2	14	many	TRBV20-1	TRBJ2-1
TGTGCCAGCAGCTTGGCCAGGGACAGGTCCTACAATGAGCAGTTCTTC	CASSLARDRSYNEQFF	TRBD1	16	many	TRBV5-5	TRBJ2-1
TGCGCCAGCAGCCAACAGGACGGAGTTGAAGCTTTCTTT	CASSQQDGVEAFF	NA	13	NA	TRBV4-1	TRBJ1-1
TGTGCCAGCATCAATCCGGGACAGATCTCCTACGAGCAGTACTTC	CASINPGQISYEQYF	TRBD1	15	NA	TRBV6-2/TRBV6-3	TRBJ2-7
TGTGCCAGCAGTGGGACAGGGGATGAGGGCAATCAGCCCCAGCATTTT	CASSGTGDEGNQPQHF	TRBD1	16	many	TRBV2	TRBJ1-5
TGTGCCAGCAGCTTGAAGATGGTTCCCCGAGAGACCCAGTACTTC	CASSLKMVPRETQYF	NA	15	few	TRBV5-6	TRBJ2-5
TGTGCCAGCAGTTTAGGACATTCAGATACGCAGTATTTT	CASSLGHSDTQYF	NA	13	few	TRBV28	TRBJ2-3
TGTGCCAGCAAGGCGAGGACAGGGGCGACCGGGGAGCTGTTTTTT	CASKARTGATGELFF	TRBD1	15	NA	TRBV7-9	TRBJ2-2
TGTGCCAGCAGTTTAGCGCTCAGGAGCTCTGGAAACACCATATATTTT	CASSLALRSSGNTIYF	NA	16	few	TRBV12-3/TRBV12-4	TRBJ1-3
TGCAGCGTTGAGGGGGGGTTGAGCGGGGGTTGGTATGAGCAGTTCTTC	CSVEGGLSGGWYEQFF	TRBD2	16	NA	TRBV29-1	TRBJ2-1
TGTGCCAGTAGTACGGGACTAGCGGAGTCAGCCGGGGAGCAGTTTTTT	CASSTGLAESAGEQFF	TRBD2	16	once	TRBV19	TRBJ2-2
TGTGCCAGCTCACCGGCCAGGGGAGAGACCCAGTACTTC	CASSPARGETQYF	NA	13	NA	TRBV18	TRBJ2-5
TGTGCCACCAGCAGAACAGGGACAGGGGCCAACGTCCTGACTTTC	CATSRTGTGANVLTF	NA	15	many	TRBV15	TRBJ2-6
TGCAGTGCTAGAGATCATCGGGGGAGCGGGGAGCTGTTTTTT	CSARDHRGSGELFF	NA	14	many	TRBV20-1	TRBJ2-2
TGTGCCAGCGCCCGGACTAGCGGGAGGTCTCCAACCTACAATGAGCAGTTCTTC	CASARTSGRSPTYNEQFF	TRBD2	18	NA	TRBV6-2/TRBV6-3	TRBJ2-1
TGTGCCAGCAGCTCCGGACTAGCGGGAGGCCAAGAGACCCAGTACTTC	CASSSGLAGGQETQYF	TRBD2	16	few	TRBV7-9	TRBJ2-5
TGTGCCAGCAGTTTTCCCGGACTAGCACACACAGATACGCAGTATTTT	CASSFPGLAHTDTQYF	TRBD2	16	NA	TRBV28	TRBJ2-3
TGTGCCAGCGAAAGTAAGGACTACCAAGAGACCCAGTACTTC	CASESKDYQETQYF	NA	14	many	TRBV25-1	TRBJ2-5
TGTGCCAGCAGCCAAGTAGTTCTAGCGGGGCACTACGAGCAGTACTTC	CASSQVVLAGHYEQYF	TRBD2	16	NA	TRBV4-1	TRBJ2-7
TGTGCCAGCAGTGAAGCGCAGCCAGGGAATGCCGACACTGAAGCTTTCTTT	CASSEAQPGNADTEAFF	NA	17	many	TRBV2	TRBJ1-1
TGCGCCAGCAGCCTCCAACAGGAGGGGGAAAAACTGTTTTTT	CASSLQQEGEKLFF	NA	14	many	TRBV4-1	TRBJ1-4
TGTGCCAGCAGTTCCGTCCGGGACGGTACCTACGAGCAGTACTTC	CASSSVRDGTYEQYF	NA	15	medium-sized	TRBV12-3/TRBV12-4	TRBJ2-7
TGTGCCAGCAGCTCGGGACAGTTGAAAAACACCGGGGAGCTGTTTTTT	CASSSGQLKNTGELFF	TRBD1	16	NA	TRBV7-3	TRBJ2-2
TGTGCCAGCAGCTTTCGGCGCAACACCGGGGAGCTGTTTTTT	CASSFRRNTGELFF	NA	14	many	TRBV11-2	TRBJ2-2
TGTGCCAGCAGTTACAGGACAGGGGATACGAGGAACTATGGCTACACCTTC	CASSYRTGDTRNYGYTF	TRBD1	17	few	TRBV6-2/TRBV6-3	TRBJ1-2
TGTGCCAGCTCACCCGCCGACGGGCTCCAAGAGACCCAGTACTTC	CASSPADGLQETQYF	NA	15	many	TRBV18	TRBJ2-5
TGCGCCAGCAGGGGTTCCCTCGCGGGAAGCGATGAGCAGTTCTTC	CASRGSLAGSDEQFF	NA	15	many	TRBV5-1	TRBJ2-1
TGTGCCAGCAGCGGGGGAGGTAGCGGGGCTTACAATGAGCAGTTCTTC	CASSGGGSGAYNEQFF	TRBD2	16	many	TRBV6-1	TRBJ2-1
TGTGCCAGCAGCTTGGGGGGCGGCAAAAACATTCAGTACTTC	CASSLGGGKNIQYF	NA	14	many	TRBV7-3	TRBJ2-4
TGTGCCTGGACAACATCCGGGGGTGCTCGCTTTAATTCACCCCTCCACTTT	CAWTTSGGARFNSPLHF	NA	17	NA	TRBV30	TRBJ1-6
TGTGCCAGCAGCCCCCCTGGGGGAGAGACCCAGTACTTC	CASSPPGGETQYF	NA	13	many	TRBV7-3	TRBJ2-5
TGTGCCAGCAGTTTTTATCAGGACCACCGGGAGACCCAGTACTTC	CASSFYQDHRETQYF	NA	15	many	TRBV12-3/TRBV12-4	TRBJ2-5
TGTGCCAGTAGTAGTTACACAGATACGCAGTATTTT	CASSSYTDTQYF	NA	12	many	TRBV19	TRBJ2-3
TGTGCCACCAGCAAAGGACTCCGCAATGAGCAGTTCTTC	CATSKGLRNEQFF	NA	13	many	TRBV24-1	TRBJ2-1
TGTGCCAGCAGTTACTCGAGCGTCGGATTGAACACTGAAGCTTTCTTT	CASSYSSVGLNTEAFF	NA	16	few	TRBV6-2/TRBV6-3	TRBJ1-1
TGTGCCAGCAGCCGTTCGGCAGACTATGGCTACACCTTC	CASSRSADYGYTF	NA	13	few	TRBV3-1	TRBJ1-2
TGTGCCAGCTCACCCAGGAACGATCAGCCCCAGCATTTT	CASSPRNDQPQHF	NA	13	many	TRBV18	TRBJ1-5